The clone carrying this T cell receptor (beta chain) was observed a handful of times. Its antigen remains unknown. A much larger clone lies one base from this, so it may be a read error. This sample is part of a study of blood T cells in healthy people across ages. Findings of the study overall: A roughly linear age-dependent decrease characterized TCR beta diversity per million T cells.

A second PCR of roughly 7 to 11 cycles used a sample-barcoded 5' primer and a J-beta primer mix. Every sample gave at least 2.5 million paired-end reads containing CDR3. TCRdb recomputed calls from the 5' RACE reads with MiXCR, one row per CDR3 protein. In the table there are 540,000 or so distinct CDR3 sequences, around half of which are singletons. The CDR3 has 18 residues. From germline, CDR1 is DFQATT and CDR2 SNEGSKA (reference sequence). Healthy Caucasians from Russia aged about 6 to 90 served as donors. The sequenced sample consisted of blood. The J gene is TRBJ2-1, the V gene TRBV20-1, with D possibly TRBD1 on 5 matching bases. The J call may be wrong; the DNA end is better matched by TRBJ2-7. This clonotype was obtained from a man older than 75 in good health. The CDR3 DNA reads TGCAGTGCTAGAGATAGTTTCCAGCGACAGACCCTTGGCAATGAGCAGTACTTC. Translating it yields CSARDSFQRQTLGNEQYF.